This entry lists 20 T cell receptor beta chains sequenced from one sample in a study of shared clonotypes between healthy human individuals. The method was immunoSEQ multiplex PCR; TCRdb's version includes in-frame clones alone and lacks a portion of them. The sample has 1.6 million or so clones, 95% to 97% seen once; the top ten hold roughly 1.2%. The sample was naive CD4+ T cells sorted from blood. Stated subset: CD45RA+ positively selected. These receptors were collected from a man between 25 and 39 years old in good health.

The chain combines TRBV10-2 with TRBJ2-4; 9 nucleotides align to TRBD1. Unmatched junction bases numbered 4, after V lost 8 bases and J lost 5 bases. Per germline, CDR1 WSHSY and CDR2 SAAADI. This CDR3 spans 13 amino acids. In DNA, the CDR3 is TGCGCCAGCGGGGACAGGGAACAAAACATTCAGTACTTC. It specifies CASGDREQNIQYF.

The CDR3 here is CASSHEALLNTEAFF. DNA of the CDR3: TGTGCCAGCAGTCACGAGGCACTATTGAACACTGAAGCTTTCTTT. The gene calls are TRBV11-2 and TRBJ1-1, with unresolved D. The V gene's germline CDR1 is SGHAT and CDR2 FQNNGV. The CDR3 contains 15 residues. V was shortened by 6 bases and J by 0 bases, with 14 bases between the two germline ends.

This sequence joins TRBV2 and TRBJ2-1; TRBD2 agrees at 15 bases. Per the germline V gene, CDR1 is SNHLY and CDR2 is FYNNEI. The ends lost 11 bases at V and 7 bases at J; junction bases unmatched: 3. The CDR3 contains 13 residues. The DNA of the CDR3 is TGTGCCGGGGGACTAGCGGGAGGTAATGAGCAGTTCTTC. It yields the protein CAGGLAGGNEQFF.

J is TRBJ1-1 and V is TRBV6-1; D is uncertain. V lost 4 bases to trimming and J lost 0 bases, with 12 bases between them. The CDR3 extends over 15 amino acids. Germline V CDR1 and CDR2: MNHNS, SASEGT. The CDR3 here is CASSAFSSMNTEAFF. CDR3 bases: TGTGCCAGCAGTGCCTTTAGTTCCATGAACACTGAAGCTTTCTTT.

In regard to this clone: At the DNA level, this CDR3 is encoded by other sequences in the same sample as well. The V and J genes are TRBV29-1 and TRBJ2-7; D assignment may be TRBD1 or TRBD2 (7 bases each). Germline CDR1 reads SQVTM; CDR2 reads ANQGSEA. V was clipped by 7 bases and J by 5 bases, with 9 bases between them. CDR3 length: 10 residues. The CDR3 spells CSAGGDEQYF. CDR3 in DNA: TGCAGCGCAGGGGGGGACGAGCAGTACTTC.

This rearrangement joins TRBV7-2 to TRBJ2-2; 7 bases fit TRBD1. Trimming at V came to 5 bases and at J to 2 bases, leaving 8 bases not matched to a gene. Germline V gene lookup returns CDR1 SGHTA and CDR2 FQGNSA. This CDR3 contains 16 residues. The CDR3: CASSRAGTENTGELFF. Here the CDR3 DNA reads TGTGCCAGCAGCCGCGCCGGGACAGAAAACACCGGGGAGCTGTTTTTT.

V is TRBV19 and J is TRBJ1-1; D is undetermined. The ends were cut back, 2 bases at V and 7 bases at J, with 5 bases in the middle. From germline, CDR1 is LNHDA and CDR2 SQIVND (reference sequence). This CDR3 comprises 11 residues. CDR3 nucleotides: TGTGCCAGTAGTATACGGTATGAAGCTTTCTTT. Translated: CASSIRYEAFF.

CDR3 amino acids: CASSKGLAGGMGTDTQYF. CDR3 nucleotide sequence: TGTGCCAGCAGCAAGGGACTAGCGGGAGGGATGGGCACAGATACGCAGTATTTT. The V call is TRBV7-9, the J call TRBJ2-3; 16 bases line up with TRBD2. V lost 5 bases, J lost 1 base, and 6 bases stayed unmatched. Germline values: CDR1 SEHNR, CDR2 FQNEAQ (reference sequence). The CDR3 extends over 18 amino acids. The full variable domain, in which reference TRBV7-9 and TRBJ2-3 provide the parts outside the CDR3, is DTGVSQNPRHKITKRGQNVTFRCDPISEHNRLYWYRQTLGQGPEFLTYFQNEAQLEKSRLLSDRFSAERPKGSFSTLEIQRTEQGDSAMYLCASSKGLAGGMGTDTQYFGPGTRLTVL.

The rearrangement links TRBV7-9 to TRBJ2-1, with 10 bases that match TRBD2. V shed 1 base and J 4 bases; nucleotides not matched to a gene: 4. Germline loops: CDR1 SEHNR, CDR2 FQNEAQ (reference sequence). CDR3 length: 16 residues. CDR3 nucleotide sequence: TGTGCCAGCAGCTTAGTAGCGACTAGCGGGTACAATGAGCAGTTCTTC. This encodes CASSLVATSGYNEQFF.

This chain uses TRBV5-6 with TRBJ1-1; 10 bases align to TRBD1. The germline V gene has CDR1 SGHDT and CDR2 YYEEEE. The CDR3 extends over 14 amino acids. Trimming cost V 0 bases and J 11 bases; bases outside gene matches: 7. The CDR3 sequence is CASSLGDRGPDAFF. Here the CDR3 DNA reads TGTGCCAGCAGCTTGGGTGACAGGGGGCCGGACGCTTTCTTT.

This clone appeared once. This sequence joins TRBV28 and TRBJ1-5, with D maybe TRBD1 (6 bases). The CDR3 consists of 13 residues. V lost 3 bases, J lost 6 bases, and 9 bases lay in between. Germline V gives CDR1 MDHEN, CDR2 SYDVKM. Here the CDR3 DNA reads TGTGCCAGCAGTTTTGGGGGGCTTCAGCCCCAGCATTTT. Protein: CASSFGGLQPQHF.

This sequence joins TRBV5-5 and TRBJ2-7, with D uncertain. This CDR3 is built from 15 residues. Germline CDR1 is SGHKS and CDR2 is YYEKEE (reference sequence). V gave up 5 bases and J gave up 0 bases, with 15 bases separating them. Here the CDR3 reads CASRRTEFSSYEQYF. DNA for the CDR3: TGTGCCAGCAGGCGTACAGAGTTTTCCTCCTACGAGCAGTACTTC.

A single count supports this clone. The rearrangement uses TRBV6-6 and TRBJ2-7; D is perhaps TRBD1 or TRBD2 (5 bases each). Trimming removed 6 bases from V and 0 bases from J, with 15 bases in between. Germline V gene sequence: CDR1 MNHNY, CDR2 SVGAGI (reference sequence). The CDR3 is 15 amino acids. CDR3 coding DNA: TGTGCCAGCAGGCGCCGGGACCACAGCTCCTACGAGCAGTACTTC. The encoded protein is CASRRRDHSSYEQYF.

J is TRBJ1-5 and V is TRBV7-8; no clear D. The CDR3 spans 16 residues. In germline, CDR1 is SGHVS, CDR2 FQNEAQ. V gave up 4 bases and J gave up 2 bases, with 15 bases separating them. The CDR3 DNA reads TGTGCCAGCAGCTCCGAACGGGTTTTTGGCAATCAGCCCCAGCATTTT. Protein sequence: CASSSERVFGNQPQHF.

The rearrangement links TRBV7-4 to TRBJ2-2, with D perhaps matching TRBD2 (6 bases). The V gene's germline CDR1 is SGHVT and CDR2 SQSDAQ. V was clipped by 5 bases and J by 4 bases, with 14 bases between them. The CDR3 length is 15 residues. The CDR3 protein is CASSPRLGRTGELFF. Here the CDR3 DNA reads TGTGCCAGCAGCCCCCGACTAGGGCGCACCGGGGAGCTGTTTTTT.

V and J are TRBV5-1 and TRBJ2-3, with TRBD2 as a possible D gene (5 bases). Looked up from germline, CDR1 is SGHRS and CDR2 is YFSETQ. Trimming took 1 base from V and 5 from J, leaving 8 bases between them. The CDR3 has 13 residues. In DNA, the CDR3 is TGCGCCAGCAGCTTGCTGGCGGGAGATACGCAGTATTTT. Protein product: CASSLLAGDTQYF.

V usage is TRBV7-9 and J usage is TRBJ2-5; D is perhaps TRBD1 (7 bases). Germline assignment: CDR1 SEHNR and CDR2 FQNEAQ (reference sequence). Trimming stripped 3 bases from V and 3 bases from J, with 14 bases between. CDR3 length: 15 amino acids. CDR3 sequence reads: CASSFGGTVEETQYF. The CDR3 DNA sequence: TGTGCCAGCAGCTTTGGAGGGACAGTCGAAGAGACCCAGTACTTC.

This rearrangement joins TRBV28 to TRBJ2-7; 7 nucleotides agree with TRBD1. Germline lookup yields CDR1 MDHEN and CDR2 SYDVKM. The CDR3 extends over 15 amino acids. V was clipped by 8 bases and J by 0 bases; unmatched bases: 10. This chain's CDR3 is CASGQTGRSSYEQYF. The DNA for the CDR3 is TGTGCCAGCGGTCAGACAGGGCGGAGCTCCTACGAGCAGTACTTC. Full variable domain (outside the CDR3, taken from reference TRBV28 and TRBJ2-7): DVKVTQSSRYLVKRTGEKVFLECVQDMDHENMFWYRQDPGLGLRLIYFSYDVKMKEKGDIPEGYSVSREKKERFSLILESASTNQTSMYLCASGQTGRSSYEQYFGPGTRLTVT.

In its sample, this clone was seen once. The CDR3: CASSLGRGQSKNIQYF. As DNA, the CDR3 is TGTGCCAGCAGTCTTGGCCGGGGGCAATCGAAAAACATTCAGTACTTC. The V gene is TRBV2, the J gene TRBJ2-4, with D perhaps being TRBD1 or TRBD2 (6 bases each). The CDR3 spans 16 residues. Germline loops: CDR1 SNHLY, CDR2 FYNNEI. Deletions cut 5 bases from V and 4 bases from J, with 18 bases between.

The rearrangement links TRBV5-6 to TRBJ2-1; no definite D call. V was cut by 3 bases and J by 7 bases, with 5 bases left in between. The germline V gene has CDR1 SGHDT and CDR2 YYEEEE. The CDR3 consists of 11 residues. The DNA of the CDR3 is TGTGCCAGCAGCTCGGCGAATGAGCAGTTCTTC. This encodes CASSSANEQFF.